Following are 19 T cell receptor beta chains from one sample sequenced in a study of graft-versus-host responses after intestinal transplantation. Their target antigens are unknown. Produced via immunoSEQ multiplex PCR; TCRdb's table is partial and in-frame only. Of 90,000 to 150,000 clones in the sample, roughly 95% were seen once. The sequences come from unstimulated CD8+ T cells sorted from spleen or lymph node cells, collected before intestinal transplant. The receptors were sampled from a human donor who received an intestinal transplant.

The chain links TRBV5-6 to TRBJ1-2; D remains ambiguous. The CDR3 spans 16 residues. V lost 2 bases and J 0 bases, leaving 14 bases between the germline ends. Germline V gene lookup returns CDR1 SGHDT and CDR2 YYEEEE. This CDR3 reads CASSFGPGGPNYGYTF. The CDR3 DNA reads as TGTGCCAGCAGCTTCGGACCTGGCGGCCCTAACTATGGCTACACCTTC. Together with reference TRBV5-6 and TRBJ1-2, the CDR3 gives the full variable domain: DAGVTQSPTHLIKTRGQQVTLRCSPKSGHDTVSWYQQALGQGPQFIFQYYEEEERQRGNFPDRFSGHQFPNYSSELNVNALLLGDSALYLCASSFGPGGPNYGYTFGSGTRLTVV.

The J gene is TRBJ1-1, the V gene TRBV15, with D maybe TRBD1 (5 bases). The CDR3 loop spans 14 amino acids. Trimming removed 5 bases from V and 1 base from J, with 11 bases in between. In germline, CDR1 is LNHNV, CDR2 YYDKDF (reference sequence). The CDR3 nucleotides read TGTGCCACCAGCTCCCGCGGGGGGAACACTGAAGCTTTCTTT. Protein: CATSSRGGNTEAFF.

This sequence joins TRBV7-3 and TRBJ2-7, with D maybe TRBD2 (5 bases). V lost 2 bases and J 4 bases, leaving 15 bases between the germline ends. The CDR3 has 15 amino acids. Germline CDR1 reads SGHTA; CDR2 reads FQGTGA. CDR3 region: CASSLRSGNRYEQYF. The CDR3 nucleotides are TGTGCCAGCAGCTTACGATCGGGGAATCGGTACGAGCAGTACTTC. The full variable domain, its missing parts supplied by reference TRBV7-3 and TRBJ2-7, is GAGVSQTPSNKVTEKGKYVELRCDPISGHTALYWYRQSLGQGPEFLIYFQGTGAADDSGLPNDRFFAVRPEGSVSTLKIQRTERGDSAVYLCASSLRSGNRYEQYFGPGTRLTVT.

The chain recombines TRBV28 with TRBJ1-5; a possible D gene is TRBD1 (5 bases). The CDR3 runs to 12 residues. V lost 3 bases, J lost 6 bases, and 6 bases lay in between. Germline lookup yields CDR1 MDHEN and CDR2 SYDVKM. As DNA, the CDR3 is TGTGCCAGCAGTTTTGGGGGTCAGCCCCAGCATTTT. Its translation is CASSFGGQPQHF.

The chain couples TRBV28 to TRBJ2-7, with TRBD2 matching over 8 bases. J gave up 4 bases and V 0 bases, and 17 bases lay outside the gene matches. Germline CDR1 is MDHEN and CDR2 is SYDVKM. The CDR3 sequence is 19 residues long. The CDR3 bases are TGTGCCAGCAGTTTATGCGAGATAGCGGGACCAGGGAGCGTGTACGAGCAGTACTTC. Translation gives CASSLCEIAGPGSVYEQYF.

The chain links TRBV6-1 to TRBJ1-1; TRBD1 matches 9 bases. Germline CDR1 is MNHNS and CDR2 is SASEGT. The CDR3 is 19 amino acids. V shed 0 bases and J 0 bases; nucleotides not matched to a gene: 11. The CDR3 loop reads CASSEARDRVVGLNTEAFF. The CDR3 DNA is TGTGCCAGCAGTGAAGCGAGGGACAGGGTGGTTGGACTGAACACTGAAGCTTTCTTT.

The chain employs TRBV30 and TRBJ1-4; weak D call: TRBD1 (6 bases). There are 15 residues in the CDR3. V lost 3 bases, J lost 4 bases, and 15 bases lay in between. The germline V gene has CDR1 GTSNPN and CDR2 SVGIG (reference sequence). CDR3 sequence: CAWRGARRSNEKLFF. The CDR3, as DNA: TGTGCCTGGAGGGGGGCAAGACGGAGTAATGAAAAACTGTTTTTT.

J is TRBJ2-1 and V is TRBV6-5; 7 positions match TRBD2. With V trimmed by 5 bases and J by 6 bases, 10 bases remained unmatched. This CDR3 has 15 amino acids. Germline V gene data show CDR1 as MNHEY and CDR2 as SVGAGI. CDR3 nucleotides: TGTGCCAGCAGTCCCCAGGGAGGGGAGAGCAATGAGCAGTTCTTC. Residues: CASSPQGGESNEQFF.

The gene calls are TRBV7-3 and TRBJ2-7, with 7 nucleotides matching TRBD1. The CDR3 is 13 amino acids. J was trimmed by 3 bases and V by 2 bases; bases with no gene match: 1. The germline CDR1 and CDR2 sequences are SGHTA and FQGTGA. The CDR3 reads CASSLGDSYEQYF. The CDR3, as DNA: TGTGCCAGCAGCTTAGGGGACAGCTACGAGCAGTACTTC.

The chain uses TRBV7-9 and TRBJ1-2; 7 bases match TRBD1. V dropped 8 bases and J dropped 2; count of bases not matched to a gene: 8. The CDR3 spans 14 residues. From germline, CDR1 is SEHNR and CDR2 FQNEAQ (reference sequence). CDR3 nucleotide sequence: TGTGCCAGCTTAAACAGGGGACAGAACTATGGCTACACCTTC. It yields the protein CASLNRGQNYGYTF.

This clone was detected only once. One junction end disagrees with the germline gene, perhaps due to a read error. At the DNA level, this CDR3 is encoded by other sequences in the same sample as well. The genes are TRBV9 and TRBJ2-5; 8 bases match TRBD2. This CDR3 has 17 amino acids. Germline V CDR1 and CDR2: SGDLS, YYNGEE. CDR3 loop: CASSVDGRDWYQETQYF. The CDR3 region has the DNA TGTGCCAGCAGTGTAGACGGGAGGGATTGGTACCAAGAGACCCAGTACTTC.

This clone was counted a few times. This sequence joins TRBV4-1 and TRBJ2-1; 10 bases line up with TRBD2. This CDR3 spans 16 amino acids. Germline V gives CDR1 MGHRA, CDR2 YSYEKL. V lost 4 bases, J lost 3 bases, and 6 bases stayed unmatched. CDR3 sequence: CASSRPGLAVYNEQFF. CDR3 bases: TGCGCCAGCAGCCGACCCGGACTAGCGGTCTACAATGAGCAGTTCTTC.

This sequence joins TRBV5-5 and TRBJ1-3; no clear D gene. Germline CDR1 is SGHKS and CDR2 is YYEKEE (reference sequence). This CDR3 comprises 14 residues. The germline V and J ends were trimmed by 1 base and 4 bases, with 9 bases remaining between them. For the CDR3, the DNA is TGTGCCAGCAGCTTGAGGCAAGGGGGAAACACCATATATTTT. It is translated as CASSLRQGGNTIYF.

The rearrangement links TRBV9 to TRBJ1-1; D is ambiguous. The CDR3 has 13 amino acids. The germline CDR1 and CDR2 sequences are SGDLS and YYNGEE. The germline V and J ends were trimmed by 5 bases and 2 bases, with 10 bases remaining between them. CDR3 DNA: TGTGCCAGCAGTGAGACTTCAAACACTGAAGCTTTCTTT. This gives the protein CASSETSNTEAFF.

The chain uses TRBV10-2 and TRBJ2-1; 15 bases align to TRBD2. The junction had 8 bases not matched to a gene; V was cut back by 6 bases and J by 2 bases. The CDR3 is made up of 18 amino acids. Germline CDR1 and CDR2: WSHSY and SAAADI. CDR3 residues: CASRYRTSGRAAYNEQFF. CDR3 DNA: TGCGCCAGCAGGTACCGGACTAGCGGGAGGGCGGCCTACAATGAGCAGTTCTTC.

This chain joins TRBV6-5 and TRBJ2-7; D could derive from TRBD1 or TRBD2 (6 bases each). The CDR3 length is 15 residues. V was shortened by 3 bases and J by 6 bases, with 18 bases between the two germline ends. Germline V gives CDR1 MNHEY, CDR2 SVGAGI. This chain's CDR3 is CASSYTTVGGGEQYF. The DNA for the CDR3 is TGTGCCAGCAGTTATACAACGGTGGGGGGCGGCGAGCAGTACTTC.

The chain has TRBV7-9 and TRBJ2-2; D not certain. CDR1 and CDR2 from the germline V gene are SEHNR and FQNEAQ (reference sequence). CDR3 size: 15 residues. V was pared by 1 base and J by 5 bases, with 11 bases between. CDR3 residues: CASSLGRAETGELFF. The CDR3 bases are TGTGCCAGCAGCTTAGGTCGGGCGGAGACCGGGGAGCTGTTTTTT.

The rearrangement links TRBV4-2 to TRBJ1-2; TRBD1 is a possible D gene (5 bases). Germline CDR1 reads LGHNA; CDR2 reads YNFKEQ. CDR3 size: 16 residues. Trimming pared 1 base from V and 4 bases from J, leaving 16 bases between. As DNA, the CDR3 is TGTGCCAGCAGCCAAGTTGGGGCAGGCCGATCCTATGGCTACACCTTC. This gives the protein CASSQVGAGRSYGYTF.

This rearrangement joins TRBV11-3 to TRBJ2-3; 8 positions agree with TRBD1. This CDR3 has 15 amino acids. V lost 5 bases to trimming and J lost 2 bases; unmatched junction nucleotides: 6. The V gene's germline CDR1 is SGHNT and CDR2 YENEEA. The DNA for the CDR3 is TGTGCCAGCAGCCCTAGACAGGGGCACACAGATACGCAGTATTTT. As protein: CASSPRQGHTDTQYF. The whole variable domain, filled in from reference TRBV11-3 and TRBJ2-3, reads EAGVVQSPRYKIIEKKQPVAFWCNPISGHNTLYWYLQNLGQGPELLIRYENEEAVDDSQLPKDRFSAERLKGVDSTLKIQPAELGDSAVYLCASSPRQGHTDTQYFGPGTRLTVL.